The clone carrying this T cell receptor beta chain was recorded at least ten times. The target antigen is unknown. The data derive from a study of T cells in Graves' hyperthyroidism and ophthalmopathy. The CDR3 runs 13 residues. The V gene's germline CDR1 is SGHAT and CDR2 FQDESV (reference sequence). V lost 5 bases, J lost 4 bases, and 10 bases lay in between. Study-level results: The model identified upcoming ophthalmopathy a median 6.5 months ahead of onset.

Amplified TCR beta CDR3 regions derived from RNA transcripts. TCR CDR3 regions were first amplified by RT-PCR with HTBI primers. One entry per CDR3 protein results from TCRdb running MiXCR on the multiplex PCR reads. The sample has 650,000 to 700,000 distinct CDR3 sequences; approximately 15% are singletons. The study defined stable Graves' hyperthyroidism as no ophthalmopathy progression within 18 months. The chain combines TRBV11-1 with TRBJ2-3, with D perhaps matching TRBD1 (5 bases). Input material: blood. This sequence originates from a man in his fifties with Graves' hyperthyroidism. CDR3 bases: TGTGCCAGCAGCCCAATGACAGCAGATACGCAGTATTTT. It specifies CASSPMTADTQYF.